Below, 32 T cell receptor beta chains from the same sample are listed, as sequenced in a study of CDR3 diversity in severe acne. TCRdb itself ran the PCR reads through MiXCR, one entry per CDR3 protein. In the table there are approximately 77,000 distinct CDR3 sequences, about 53% of which are singletons. The sample taken for sequencing was blood. The receptors stem from a male donor with severe acne vulgaris.

This chain links TRBV5-1 with TRBJ2-2; possibly TRBD1 or TRBD2 for D (6 bases each). This CDR3 region has 16 residues. Germline CDR1 and CDR2: SGHRS and YFSETQ. The V and J ends lost 0 bases and 1 base respectively, with 10 bases between them. The CDR3 DNA reads TGCGCCAGCAGCTTGGAAGGAGGGGGGAACACCGGGGAGCTGTTTTTT. Translated: CASSLEGGGNTGELFF.

This clonotype was detected ten times or more. The chain carries TRBV25-1 and TRBJ2-7; no clear D gene. This CDR3 contains 14 residues. Germline lookup yields CDR1 MGHDK and CDR2 SYGVNS. The V end lost 2 bases, the J end lost 5 bases, and 13 bases lay between the germline ends. The CDR3 here is CASSEAGRWNEQYF. The CDR3 region has the DNA TGTGCCAGCAGTGAAGCCGGACGGTGGAACGAGCAGTACTTC.

This clonotype was detected ten times or more. The chain couples TRBV6-5 to TRBJ2-1; no clear D. CDR1 is MNHEY and CDR2 is SVGAGI in the germline V gene. Between the trimmed V and J ends, which lost 7 bases and 0 bases, there was a span of 10 bases. The CDR3 extends over 14 amino acids. CDR3 sequence reads: CASTYSHSYNEQFF. Written as DNA, the CDR3 is TGTGCCAGCACCTATAGCCACTCCTACAATGAGCAGTTCTTC.

This chain joins TRBV15 and TRBJ2-3, with 8 bases matching TRBD2. Germline CDR1 reads LNHNV; CDR2 reads YYDKDF (reference sequence). V was pared by 7 bases and J by 6 bases, with 9 bases of the junction left unmatched. The CDR3 totals 14 residues. The CDR3 loop is CATISRVAGDTQYF. The CDR3 DNA sequence: TGTGCCACCATTTCGCGAGTAGCGGGGGATACGCAGTATTTT.

This rearrangement joins TRBV11-2 to TRBJ2-7; 16 bases are a match to TRBD2. Germline CDR1 and CDR2: SGHAT and FQNNGV. The CDR3 is 17 residues long. J was trimmed by 4 bases and V by 11 bases; bases with no gene match: 14. The CDR3 nucleotides read TGTGCCCAAATCGGGGGACTAGCGGGAGGGCCGGGGTACGAGCAGTACTTC. Protein sequence: CAQIGGLAGGPGYEQYF.

This clonotype occurred many times. The chain couples TRBV4-1 to TRBJ1-1; perhaps TRBD1 as D (5 bases). The CDR3 is 19 residues long. CDR1 is MGHRA, CDR2 YSYEKL, per germline. Deletions cut 5 bases from V and 3 bases from J, with 28 bases between. In DNA, the CDR3 is TGCGCCAGCAGCTTTCCGCCGGGCAGGGCGAAGAGAGGCGACACTGAAGCTTTCTTT. It is translated as CASSFPPGRAKRGDTEAFF.

Comment on this clonotype: Compared with germline, one end of the junction differs, possibly owing to a read error. V usage is TRBV5-1 and J usage is TRBJ2-1; 12 bases are a match to TRBD2. CDR1 SGHRS and CDR2 YFSETQ come from the germline V gene. The CDR3 is 13 amino acids. The CDR3 DNA follows: TGTGCCAGCAGCCCTCTAGCGGGAGGGCACTGGGTCTTC. This gives the protein CASSPLAGGHWVF. Drawing the rest from reference TRBV5-1 and TRBJ2-1, the complete variable domain is KAGVTQTPRYLIKTRGQQVTLSCSPISGHRSVSWYQQTPGQGLQFLFEYFSETQRNKGNFPGRFSGRQFSNSRSEMNVSTLELGDSALYLCASSPLAGGHWVFGPGTRLTVL.

The genes are TRBV20-1 and TRBJ1-4; 8 bases match TRBD1. The CDR3 sequence is 14 residues long. The germline gives CDR1 DFQATT, CDR2 SNEGSKA (reference sequence). Trimming at V came to 6 bases and at J to 4 bases, leaving 7 bases not matched to a gene. The CDR3 DNA reads TGCAGTGCCCCCCGGGACAGGCATAATGAAAAACTGTTTTTT. This codes for CSAPRDRHNEKLFF.

The sample holds many counts of this clonotype. The genes are TRBV7-8 and TRBJ2-1, with D unresolved. The V gene lost 0 bases and the J gene lost 4 bases, with 10 bases spanning the gap. Germline assignment: CDR1 SGHVS and CDR2 FQNEAQ. This CDR3 is 15 amino acids long. The CDR3 bases are TGTGCCAGCAGCTTAGCGGACGGCATATACAATGAGCAGTTCTTC. It codes for CASSLADGIYNEQFF. Full variable domain (rest looked up from reference TRBV7-8 and TRBJ2-1): GAGVSQSPRYKVAKRGQDVALRCDPISGHVSLFWYQQALGQGPEFLTYFQNEAQLDKSGLPSDRFFAERPEGSVSTLKIQRTQQEDSAVYLCASSLADGIYNEQFFGPGTRLTVL.

This clonotype was observed a handful of times. The rearrangement links TRBV20-1 to TRBJ1-5, with a tentative D call TRBD1 (5 bases). Trimming took off 5 bases at V and 9 bases at J, with 26 bases between the two ends. CDR1 DFQATT and CDR2 SNEGSKA come from the germline V gene (reference sequence). This CDR3 has 16 amino acids. The CDR3 sequence is CSARLLAGTSDGPQHF. CDR3 nucleotide sequence: TGCAGTGCTCGACTACTCGCCGGGACCTCCGACGGGCCCCAGCATTTT.

Note on this clonotype: This could be a read error, since a much larger clone is one nucleotide away. This chain joins TRBV19 and TRBJ2-7; the D gene is possibly TRBD1 (5 bases). The germline V and J ends were trimmed by 8 bases and 6 bases, with 17 bases remaining between them. CDR3 length: 13 residues. In germline, CDR1 is LNHDA, CDR2 SQIVND (reference sequence). CDR3 bases: TGTGCCAGTTCGAGTACAGGCTATGGCGAGCAGTACGTC. It translates to CASSSTGYGEQYV.

By share, this clonotype counts as medium-sized. The chain couples TRBV11-2 to TRBJ2-7; 8 bases are a match to TRBD1. Trimming cost V 5 bases and J 4 bases; bases outside gene matches: 16. This CDR3 has 17 amino acids. The germline gives CDR1 SGHAT, CDR2 FQNNGV. The CDR3 is CASSPSLRTGKPYEQYF. DNA for the CDR3: TGTGCCAGCAGCCCGTCCCTGAGGACAGGGAAGCCTTACGAGCAGTACTTC.

V is TRBV11-2 and J is TRBJ2-7; 8 positions agree with TRBD1. The J segment lost 4 bases and the V segment lost 6 bases, leaving 14 bases of the junction unmatched. In germline, CDR1 is SGHAT, CDR2 FQNNGV. The CDR3 sequence is 16 residues long. The CDR3 DNA reads as TGTGCCAGCAGTTTATTACTCGGGACAGGCGGATACGAGCAGTACTTC. Residues: CASSLLLGTGGYEQYF.

Notes on this clonotype: The junction shows a germline mismatch at one end, possibly a read error. J is TRBJ1-5 and V is TRBV29-1; a weak D match, TRBD1 (5 bases). Germline CDR1 is SQVTM and CDR2 is ANQGSEA. The CDR3 covers 15 residues. CDR3 coding DNA: TGCAGCGTTGAAGACTACAGGTATAGCAGTCAGCCCCAGCATTTT. This codes for CSVEDYRYSSQPQHF.

The V and J genes are TRBV20-1 and TRBJ2-2; either TRBD1 or TRBD2 may fit D (6 bases each). Looked up from germline, CDR1 is DFQATT and CDR2 is SNEGSKA (reference sequence). The CDR3 has 12 amino acids. V dropped 6 bases and J dropped 7 bases, with 12 bases sitting between them. The CDR3 protein is CSARRGLGELFF. DNA of the CDR3: TGCAGTGCCCGCCGGGGGCTCGGGGAGCTGTTTTTT.

This clonotype appeared many times. The gene calls are TRBV7-3 and TRBJ2-1; weak D call: TRBD2 (6 bases). The CDR3 covers 15 residues. Trimming cost V 4 bases and J 7 bases, with 17 bases left between them. Germline loops: CDR1 SGHTA, CDR2 FQGTGA. The CDR3 DNA reads TGTGCCAGCAGCTCTACGGGACTTGGAGGGAATGAGCAGTTCTTC. It is translated as CASSSTGLGGNEQFF.

V is TRBV5-6 and J is TRBJ1-1; D ambiguous. Germline V lookup: CDR1 SGHDT, CDR2 YYEEEE. This CDR3 is 15 amino acids long. V lost 4 bases, J lost 1 base, and 14 bases lay in between. CDR3 residues: CASSPPAGPNTEAFF. The CDR3 DNA follows: TGTGCCAGCAGCCCGCCCGCGGGCCCGAACACTGAAGCTTTCTTT.

This chain uses TRBV25-1 with TRBJ1-2, with D tentatively TRBD1 (5 bases). This CDR3 spans 17 amino acids. The ends were cut back, 7 bases at V and 4 bases at J, with 25 bases in the middle. Looked up from germline, CDR1 is MGHDK and CDR2 is SYGVNS. CDR3 sequence (DNA): TGTGCCAGCACCCTACGGGGGGGTGCAGGAAGAGGCTATGGCTACACCTTC. It yields the protein CASTLRGGAGRGYGYTF.

This clonotype has ten or more counts. V is TRBV11-1 and J is TRBJ2-3; 10 bases fit TRBD2. V gave up 5 bases and J gave up 5 bases; unmatched junction bases: 13. CDR3 length: 17 amino acids. Per the germline V gene, CDR1 is SGHAT and CDR2 is FQDESV (reference sequence). The CDR3 is CASSRPVTSGAGDTQYF. The CDR3 DNA follows: TGTGCCAGCAGCCGCCCCGTAACTAGCGGGGCAGGAGATACGCAGTATTTT. Looking up the rest from reference TRBV11-1 and TRBJ2-3 gives the full variable domain: EAEVAQSPRYKITEKSQAVAFWCDPISGHATLYWYRQILGQGPELLVQFQDESVVDDSQLPKDRFSAERLKGVDSTLKIQPAELGDSAMYLCASSRPVTSGAGDTQYFGPGTRLTVL.

The chain recombines TRBV7-6 with TRBJ2-1; D is undetermined. This CDR3 spans 16 amino acids. Germline V gene sequence: CDR1 SGHVS, CDR2 FNYEAQ. V was pared by 0 bases and J by 6 bases, with 15 bases between. The CDR3 nucleotides read TGTGCCAGCAGCTTAGCGCCCCCGGATAGCTTCAATGAGCAGTTCTTC. This sequence encodes CASSLAPPDSFNEQFF.

CDR3 protein: CASSLRRGTPASDTQYF. CDR3 nucleotides: TGTGCCAGCAGCTTAAGAAGGGGGACCCCCGCCTCAGATACGCAGTATTTT. J is TRBJ2-3 and V is TRBV11-2; possible D gene TRBD1, 6 bases. Germline V gives CDR1 SGHAT, CDR2 FQNNGV. V was pared by 2 bases and J by 4 bases, with 19 bases between. The CDR3 extends over 17 amino acids.

In this sample, this clonotype turned up many times. The chain uses TRBV5-1 and TRBJ2-6; TRBD1 agrees at 9 bases. This CDR3 has 17 amino acids. V dropped 4 bases and J dropped 0; count of bases not matched to a gene: 5. CDR1 SGHRS and CDR2 YFSETQ come from the germline V gene. The CDR3: CASSRDREGSGANVLTF. CDR3 sequence (DNA): TGCGCCAGCAGCAGGGACAGGGAGGGCTCTGGGGCCAACGTCCTGACTTTC.

This clonotype was recorded at least ten times. The chain uses TRBV5-1 and TRBJ1-1, with no clear D. The CDR3 runs 11 residues. Germline V gene data show CDR1 as SGHRS and CDR2 as YFSETQ. Deletions cut 0 bases from V and 8 bases from J, with 5 bases between. CDR3 in DNA: TGCGCCAGCAGCTTGGACAAGGAAGCTTTCTTT. Encoded protein: CASSLDKEAFF.

This clonotype has ten or more counts. This chain joins TRBV20-1 and TRBJ2-1; possibly TRBD2 for D (5 bases). V gave up 3 bases and J gave up 1 base, with 16 bases separating them. The V gene's germline CDR1 is DFQATT and CDR2 SNEGSKA (reference sequence). The CDR3 extends over 16 amino acids. CDR3 loop: CSASSSGATSYNEQFF. The CDR3 DNA reads TGCAGTGCTAGTTCGAGCGGAGCTACATCCTACAATGAGCAGTTCTTC.

This clonotype was detected a few times. DNA of the CDR3: TGTGCCAGCAGCCTCCTCGGTGGGGTGGGTGCCCCCTACGAGCAGTACTTC. This gives the protein CASSLLGGVGAPYEQYF. This rearrangement joins TRBV7-2 to TRBJ2-7, with unresolved D. V dropped 5 bases and J dropped 2 bases, with 22 bases sitting between them. The CDR3 is made up of 17 amino acids. Germline V gene sequence: CDR1 SGHTA, CDR2 FQGNSA.

The table lists this clonotype with a few counts. CDR3 sequence (DNA): TGTGCCACCAGCAGAGATGAGGTACAAGAGACCCAGTACTTC. It codes for CATSRDEVQETQYF. The chain couples TRBV15 to TRBJ2-5; D ambiguous. The CDR3 is 14 residues long. Germline-derived CDR1 and CDR2 are LNHNV and YYDKDF (reference sequence). Deletions cut 0 bases from V and 2 bases from J, with 7 bases between. Supplemented by reference TRBV15 and TRBJ2-5, the full variable domain reads DAMVIQNPRYQVTQFGKPVTLSCSQTLNHNVMYWYQQKSSQAPKLLFHYYDKDFNNEADTPDNFQSRRPNTSFCFLDIRSPGLGDTAMYLCATSRDEVQETQYFGPGTRLLVL.

This clonotype came up many times. The chain links TRBV7-8 to TRBJ2-1; 10 nucleotides align to TRBD2. The trim removed 0 bases at V and 8 bases at J, leaving 7 bases unmatched. There are 16 residues in the CDR3. From germline, CDR1 is SGHVS and CDR2 FQNEAQ. The CDR3 loop reads CASSLAPSGRGDEQFF. For the CDR3, the DNA is TGTGCCAGCAGCTTAGCCCCGAGCGGGAGGGGGGATGAGCAGTTCTTC.

As regards this clonotype: One end of the junction varies from germline; a read error may be responsible. The CDR3 loop is CSAVAKNTQYF. The DNA for the CDR3 is TGCAGTGCCGTAGCCAAAAACACTCAGTACTTC. V gene TRBV20-1 combines with J gene TRBJ2-4, with no clear D. This CDR3 has 11 amino acids. Germline values: CDR1 DFQATT, CDR2 SNEGSKA (reference sequence).

This clonotype was recorded many times. The chain couples TRBV9 to TRBJ1-2; no clear D gene. Germline V gene lookup returns CDR1 SGDLS and CDR2 YYNGEE. The CDR3 is made up of 15 amino acids. The V end was cut by 0 bases, the J end by 4 bases, with 13 bases between. CDR3 nucleotide sequence: TGTGCCAGCAGCGTAGATGGGAGTAGTGTCTATGGCTACACCTTC. Translation gives CASSVDGSSVYGYTF.

This clonotype was counted at least ten times. V usage is TRBV29-1 and J usage is TRBJ2-2; D gene uncertain. Deletions cut 2 bases from V and 0 bases from J, with 10 bases between. The CDR3 extends over 15 amino acids. Germline CDR1 and CDR2: SQVTM and ANQGSEA. The CDR3 bases are TGCAGCGTTGAAATGGGCACAGCGAACACCGGGGAGCTGTTTTTT. Amino acids: CSVEMGTANTGELFF.

J is TRBJ1-6 and V is TRBV15; D ambiguous. This CDR3 has 17 residues. V was pared by 0 bases and J by 5 bases, with 14 bases between. The V gene's germline CDR1 is LNHNV and CDR2 YYDKDF (reference sequence). In nucleotides, the CDR3 is TGTGCCACCAGCAGAGATCTTGGACTGAGAGATAATTCACCCCTCCACTTT. This gives the protein CATSRDLGLRDNSPLHF.

This clonotype was seen repeatedly, ten times or more. The chain recombines TRBV19 with TRBJ2-5, with TRBD1 identical over 8 bases. Germline values: CDR1 LNHDA, CDR2 SQIVND (reference sequence). The junction had 6 bases not matched to a gene; V was cut back by 5 bases and J by 1 base. This CDR3 spans 15 amino acids. The CDR3 is CASSALDRGQETQYF. The CDR3 region has the DNA TGTGCCAGTAGTGCGTTAGACAGGGGCCAAGAGACCCAGTACTTC. Full variable domain (missing parts from reference TRBV19 and TRBJ2-5): DGGITQSPKYLFRKEGQNVTLSCEQNLNHDAMYWYRQDPGQGLRLIYYSQIVNDFQKGDIAEGYSVSREKKESFPLTVTSAQKNPTAFYLCASSALDRGQETQYFGPGTRLLVL.